Below, 17 T cell receptor beta chains from the same sample are listed, as sequenced in a study of long-term antiretroviral therapy in people with HIV. Investigators performed immunoSEQ version v3.0 at survey level. Some clones are missing from TCRdb's copy, which holds only in-frame ones; the method was immunoSEQ multiplex PCR. The profile shows about 20,000 clones, 90% of them singletons. The sample consisted of unsorted PBMCs, taken about 4.6 years before starting antiretroviral therapy. These receptors all come from a woman aged 30 to 39 with HIV.

This clone turned up a few times. The chain combines TRBV2 with TRBJ2-3; D unclear. V was trimmed by 3 bases and J by 1 base, leaving 5 bases between them. The CDR3 has 13 residues. Germline CDR1 and CDR2: SNHLY and FYNNEI. CDR3 region: CASSDSGTDTQYF. Written as DNA, the CDR3 is TGTGCCAGCAGTGACTCAGGCACAGATACGCAGTATTTT.

J is TRBJ2-7 and V is TRBV7-6; possibly TRBD2 for D (6 bases). From germline, CDR1 is SGHVS and CDR2 FNYEAQ. Between the trimmed V and J ends, which lost 5 bases and 7 bases, there was a span of 15 bases. This CDR3 is 13 amino acids long. CDR3 bases: TGTGCCAGCAGCACTAGCTTGGGGGTTGAGCAGTACTTC. Translation gives CASSTSLGVEQYF.

The chain couples TRBV5-1 to TRBJ1-1; TRBD1 agrees at 8 bases. The ends lost 4 bases at V and 5 bases at J; junction bases unmatched: 7. The CDR3 is 14 amino acids. In germline, CDR1 is SGHRS, CDR2 YFSETQ. In DNA, the CDR3 is TGCGCCAGCAGCGGTCAGGGGGCGAGGACTGAAGCTTTCTTT. Its protein is CASSGQGARTEAFF. Full variable domain (outside the CDR3, taken from reference TRBV5-1 and TRBJ1-1): KAGVTQTPRYLIKTRGQQVTLSCSPISGHRSVSWYQQTPGQGLQFLFEYFSETQRNKGNFPGRFSGRQFSNSRSEMNVSTLELGDSALYLCASSGQGARTEAFFGQGTRLTVV.

The chain recombines TRBV30 with TRBJ1-1; no clear D gene. The CDR3 covers 14 residues. Germline V gene sequence: CDR1 GTSNPN, CDR2 SVGIG (reference sequence). V was cut by 4 bases and J by 0 bases, with 12 bases left in between. This CDR3 is CAWNVATMNTEAFF. For the CDR3, the DNA is TGTGCCTGGAATGTGGCTACTATGAACACTGAAGCTTTCTTT.

This sequence joins TRBV7-8 and TRBJ1-2; 7 bases agree with TRBD1. Germline CDR1 SGHVS, CDR2 FQNEAQ. The CDR3 has 15 residues. V was pared by 3 bases and J by 4 bases, with 8 bases of the junction left unmatched. The CDR3 region has the DNA TGTGCCAGCAGCTTGATGGCCAGGGGGGGCTATGGCTACACCTTC. It specifies CASSLMARGGYGYTF.

The rearrangement links TRBV2 to TRBJ1-5, with TRBD1 as a possible D gene (6 bases). Trimming took off 2 bases at V and 3 bases at J, with 8 bases between the two ends. Germline V CDR1 and CDR2: SNHLY, FYNNEI. CDR3 length: 14 residues. The CDR3, as DNA: TGTGCCAGCAGTGAAAGGACAGTCAATCAGCCCCAGCATTTT. Its translation is CASSERTVNQPQHF.

The V call is TRBV11-2, the J call TRBJ2-1, with a possible D match to TRBD1 (5 bases). The V gene's germline CDR1 is SGHAT and CDR2 FQNNGV. V lost 5 bases to trimming and J lost 9 bases, with 20 bases between them. The CDR3 runs to 15 residues. Here the CDR3 reads CASSPPSQGFTEQFF. In DNA form, the CDR3 reads TGTGCCAGCAGCCCCCCCTCGCAGGGTTTCACTGAGCAGTTCTTC.

This clone was seen only a few times. The chain employs TRBV5-6 and TRBJ2-7, with D possibly TRBD1 on 7 matching bases. This CDR3 has 15 residues. V lost 1 base and J lost 7, with 18 bases in between. Germline CDR1 and CDR2: SGHDT and YYEEEE. The CDR3 bases are TGTGCCAGCAGCTTGAACAGGAGGGGGCTTCAAGAGCAGTACTTC. This encodes CASSLNRRGLQEQYF.

The chain carries TRBV6-1 and TRBJ2-4, with unresolved D. The CDR3 is made up of 12 amino acids. From germline, CDR1 is MNHNS and CDR2 SASEGT. The V gene lost 8 bases and the J gene lost 0 bases, with 5 bases spanning the gap. The CDR3 sequence is CASGEAKNIQYF. The CDR3, as DNA: TGTGCCAGCGGAGAAGCCAAAAACATTCAGTACTTC.

V usage is TRBV30 and J usage is TRBJ1-3; D remains ambiguous. The CDR3 has 13 amino acids. Germline CDR1 GTSNPN, CDR2 SVGIG (reference sequence). V was pared by 0 bases and J by 6 bases, with 9 bases between. CDR3 amino acids: CAWSVRASNTIYF. The CDR3 region has the DNA TGTGCCTGGAGTGTACGGGCCTCAAACACCATATATTTT.

The sample holds a few counts of this clone. J is TRBJ2-7 and V is TRBV19, with TRBD1 matching over 8 bases. Germline-derived CDR1 and CDR2 are LNHDA and SQIVND (reference sequence). The CDR3 length is 14 residues. V was pared by 7 bases and J by 1 base, with 6 bases of the junction left unmatched. Written as DNA, the CDR3 is TGTGCCAGTACCCCGAACAGGGGGTCCTACGAGCAGTACTTC. Its translation: CASTPNRGSYEQYF. The full variable domain, in which reference TRBV19 and TRBJ2-7 provide the parts outside the CDR3, is DGGITQSPKYLFRKEGQNVTLSCEQNLNHDAMYWYRQDPGQGLRLIYYSQIVNDFQKGDIAEGYSVSREKKESFPLTVTSAQKNPTAFYLCASTPNRGSYEQYFGPGTRLTVT.

The chain employs TRBV5-4 and TRBJ1-5; D ambiguous. The germline V gene encodes CDR1 SGHNT and CDR2 YYREEE (reference sequence). V gave up 2 bases and J gave up 4 bases, with 13 bases separating them. The CDR3 covers 15 residues. For the CDR3, the DNA is TGTGCCAGCAGCTTTAGCCCCAACGAGAATCAGCCCCAGCATTTT. Encoded protein: CASSFSPNENQPQHF.

This clone was detected only once. The chain is built from TRBV4-3 and TRBJ1-3; D perhaps matches TRBD1 (6 bases). Trimming left V 0 bases short and J 0 bases short, with 9 bases between. This CDR3 region has 16 residues. The V gene's germline CDR1 is LGHNA and CDR2 YSLEER. This chain's CDR3 is CASSQDHRVSGNTIYF. The CDR3 coding sequence is TGCGCCAGCAGCCAAGATCACAGGGTCTCTGGAAACACCATATATTTT.

The V and J genes are TRBV7-2 and TRBJ2-3; 8 bases fit TRBD2. CDR3 size: 14 residues. The trim removed 9 bases at V and 0 bases at J, leaving 5 bases unmatched. Per the germline V gene, CDR1 is SGHTA and CDR2 is FQGNSA. The CDR3 reads CASKRGTSTDTQYF. DNA for the CDR3: TGTGCCAGTAAGCGGGGGACTAGCACAGATACGCAGTATTTT.

This clone was picked up one time. The chain joins TRBV7-8 to TRBJ1-6; D possibly corresponds to TRBD1 (6 bases). This CDR3 comprises 14 residues. Deletions cut 1 base from V and 8 bases from J, with 9 bases between. The germline gives CDR1 SGHVS, CDR2 FQNEAQ. In DNA form, the CDR3 reads TGTGCCAGCAGCTTAGGACAGGTGTATTCACCCCTCCACTTT. It specifies CASSLGQVYSPLHF. The full variable domain, with the rest looked up from reference TRBV7-8 and TRBJ1-6, is GAGVSQSPRYKVAKRGQDVALRCDPISGHVSLFWYQQALGQGPEFLTYFQNEAQLDKSGLPSDRFFAERPEGSVSTLKIQRTQQEDSAVYLCASSLGQVYSPLHFGNGTRLTVT.

The rearrangement links TRBV5-4 to TRBJ2-7; D perhaps matches TRBD1 (6 bases). This CDR3 is 15 amino acids long. Germline V gene sequence: CDR1 SGHNT, CDR2 YYREEE (reference sequence). V lost 2 bases and J lost 2, with 14 bases in between. The CDR3 sequence is CASSFGWDMPYEQYF. Here the CDR3 DNA reads TGTGCCAGCAGCTTTGGGTGGGACATGCCCTACGAGCAGTACTTC.

The chain recombines TRBV27 with TRBJ2-5; TRBD1 aligns across 7 bases. The junction had 5 bases not matched to a gene; V was cut back by 6 bases and J by 1 base. The germline gives CDR1 MNHEY, CDR2 SMNVEV (reference sequence). This CDR3 comprises 14 residues. CDR3 residues: CASSKGQLQETQYF. The CDR3 region has the DNA TGTGCCAGCAGCAAGGGACAGCTCCAAGAGACCCAGTACTTC.